This record looks at one T cell receptor beta chain sequence and its context. This clonotype was counted a few times. The antigen it binds to is not known. No much larger clone exists at a distance of one base, and base qualities are not known. Ficoll-Paque density gradient centrifugation was used to isolate PBMCs. The sample is drawn from a study of T-cell memory formation after mild COVID-19 (dated by TCRdb to the early 2020s). Regarding the study in general: TCR sequence clusters from the two donors were found to be largely donor specific. Two young, previously healthy adult volunteers, one female and one male, were included in the cohort. T-cell clones expanding and contracting after mild COVID-19 in two donors were tracked by longitudinal TCRalpha and TCRbeta repertoire sequencing.

General study outcomes and caveats: Some responding clones were detected in pre-infection memory, which suggested that pre-existing cross-reactive memory T cells had joined the SARS-CoV-2 response. Only a couple of mild cases were covered in the study, and larger cohorts including severe cases with pre-infection samples were considered necessary. Clones that contracted from day 15 to 85 showed balanced CD4/CD8 phenotypes, whereas a second wave of clones that expanded from day 15 to 37 leaned towards CD4+. Contracting CD4+ clones appeared mostly in the CM and EM memory subsets, whereas CD8+ clones were enriched in EMRA. SARS-CoV-2 specificity was not confirmed for the second-wave clones peaking on day 37.

The listed sequencing device is Illumina NovaSeq 6000. TCRalpha and TCRbeta cDNA libraries were built by 5'RACE with constant-segment primers, adding sample barcodes and unique molecular identifiers. Trizol reagent was used to extract RNA from every sample. Amplification of the libraries took two PCR steps, and the second step added a second sample barcode plus Illumina TruSeq adapters. Libraries were sequenced on an Illumina NovaSeq with 2 x 150 bp paired-end reads. In the paper's pipeline: With migec v1.2.7, reads were demultiplexed and then collapsed into UMI-guided consensus sequences. Using mixcr v2.1.11, the UMI consensuses were aligned to TRA and TRB V and J templates and assembled into clonotypes. A clonotype was counted as expanded or contracted only if both edgeR and NoisET called the change significant, with noise models trained on biological replicates. For edgeR calls, the cutoffs were a false discovery rate-adjusted p below 0.01 and a log2 fold-change threshold of 1. PCA with hierarchical clustering of max-normalized trajectories of the 1000 most abundant clonotypes was used as exploratory dynamics analysis. Each responding clone was given a CD4 or CD8 phenotype based on the CD4+ and CD8+ repertoires, which had been sequenced separately. TCRdb itself trimmed the public reads at Q25 with fastp, ran MiXCR and retained productive beta chains. Each CDR3 protein gets just one entry, which takes the most common genes and DNA from the rows behind it. Here the V and J calls rest on TCRdb's processing, not on the authors' analysis. Counted in this sample were 200,000 to 250,000 distinct CDR3 sequences; 15% of them appeared once. More than 2% of the sample rests with the top ten.

Sample: PBMCs or a T cell subset sorted from them (not recorded which). This TCR came from an adult woman who had mild COVID-19 (a few samples of this study predate the infection). The sample titles of this study are shuffled in the database, so cell type and time point are left out; the donor was told from shared clones.

CDR3 loop: CATSRDHSELTGGQYF. The nucleotide sequence is given as TGTGCCACCAGCAGAGATCATTCGGAGCTTACGGGTGGGCAGTATTTT. The chain employs TRBV15 and TRBJ2-3; no D gene is confidently identified. The CDR3 covers 16 residues, taking in both the cysteine and the phenylalanine. The read is trimmed to its CDR3 DNA, 48 bases read in frame from base 1. CDR1 and CDR2 were assigned from the germline V gene (reference sequence) as LNHNV and YYDKDF. V is pared back by 0 bases and J by 11 bases, with 21 bases lying between the germline termini.